The rows below give T cell receptor beta chains drawn from one sample of a study of blood T cell repertoires in COVID-19. The table came from immunoSEQ multiplex PCR; TCRdb's copy has only in-frame clones and leaves some out. The sample records 250,000 to 300,000 clones, around 88% being singletons. The sequenced sample consisted of peripheral blood. These receptor sequences come from a man aged 25-45 years with active or convalescent COVID-19. Both conserved end residues are part of each CDR3. D genes are given only for firm matches. The size field is filled for only some rows; it gives once, few, many or a size class.

v_gene	abundance	d_gene	j_gene	CDR3nt	CDR3aa
TRBV7-2	NA	NA	TRBJ2-7	TGTGCCAGCAGCTTAGAACAGGCCAGGAACGAGCAGTACTTC	CASSLEQARNEQYF
TRBV6-5	NA	NA	TRBJ2-3	TGTGCCAGCAAGACCAGTGGGGCCACAGATACGCAGTATTTT	CASKTSGATDTQYF
TRBV6-5	NA	NA	TRBJ1-2	TGTGCCAGCAGTCACACAGGAGTAGCTAACTATGGCTACACCTTC	CASSHTGVANYGYTF
TRBV6-5	NA	NA	TRBJ1-1	TGTGCCAGCGGAGGGGTGGTCACTGAAGCTTTCTTT	CASGGVVTEAFF
TRBV4-2	NA	TRBD2	TRBJ2-7	TGTGCCAGCAGCCAAGGTGGACTAGCGGCATACGAGCAGTACTTC	CASSQGGLAAYEQYF
TRBV19	NA	TRBD1	TRBJ1-2	TGTGCCAGTAGTTTCCGGGACAGGGACTCCAATGGCTACACCTTC	CASSFRDRDSNGYTF
TRBV5-4	NA	TRBD1	TRBJ2-7	TGTGCCAGCGGAGCCGGGACAGGTCGCGAGCAGTACTTC	CASGAGTGREQYF
TRBV19	NA	TRBD1	TRBJ2-7	TGTGCCAGTAGTATAGCCTCGGGACAGGGCTTCGAGCAGTACTTC	CASSIASGQGFEQYF
TRBV12-5	NA	TRBD2	TRBJ2-1	TGTGCTAGTGGTTTGGCAATAACTAGCGGGGGGGCCATCAATGAGCAGTTCTTC	CASGLAITSGGAINEQFF
TRBV5-6	NA	NA	TRBJ1-4	TGTGCCAGCAGCTTGTTGGGCTCTCGGAGGACTAATGAAAAACTGTTTTTT	CASSLLGSRRTNEKLFF
TRBV4-1	few	TRBD2	TRBJ2-3	TGCGCCAGCAGCCAAGATCGCGGGGGGGCAGATACGCAGTATTTT	CASSQDRGGADTQYF
TRBV5-1	NA	TRBD1	TRBJ1-2	TGCGCCAGCAGCCCGCAGACAGGGTCTGGCTACACCTTC	CASSPQTGSGYTF
TRBV27	NA	NA	TRBJ2-1	TGTGCCTCCAAACCAGTCCGGGACATGTACGATGAGCAGTTCTTC	CASKPVRDMYDEQFF
TRBV7-2	NA	NA	TRBJ2-5	TGTGCCAGCAGCTTACTCGGTACTTCAGGGGAGACCCAGTACTTC	CASSLLGTSGETQYF
TRBV29-1	NA	TRBD2	TRBJ2-2	TGCAGCGTTGCAGGCGGGGGATACACCGGGGAGCTGTTTTTT	CSVAGGGYTGELFF
TRBV7-7	NA	NA	TRBJ2-5	TGTGCCAGCAGCTCCATCGGGGGGACCCAGTACTTC	CASSSIGGTQYF
TRBV7-2	NA	TRBD1	TRBJ1-1	TGTGCCAGCAGCTTGACAGGGGGCCGGATCACTGAAGCTTTCTTT	CASSLTGGRITEAFF
TRBV10-2	NA	TRBD1	TRBJ1-2	TGCGCCAGGCCGGACAGGGTTCAAGACTATGGCTACACCTTC	CARPDRVQDYGYTF
TRBV28	once	NA	TRBJ1-2	TGTGCCAGCAGTCCAACACCCGCTGACTATGGCTACACCTTC	CASSPTPADYGYTF
TRBV11-2	NA	TRBD1	TRBJ1-2	TGTGCCAGCAGCTACTACTCAGGGGGCGATGGCTACACCTTC	CASSYYSGGDGYTF
TRBV7-5	few	NA	TRBJ2-5	TGTGCCAGAAGCCCAGAACCCAAGGACAGGGGTCACCAAGAGACCCAGTACTTC	CARSPEPKDRGHQETQYF
TRBV7-2	NA	NA	TRBJ2-3	TGTGCCAGCAGCAGCTCGTGGGGGGGGGCCGGAGATACGCAGTATTTT	CASSSSWGGAGDTQYF
TRBV12-3/TRBV12-4	once	NA	TRBJ1-1	TGTGCCAGCAGCTCAGCAGGGGAAGCTGAAGCTTTCTTT	CASSSAGEAEAFF
TRBV4-1	NA	TRBD1	TRBJ1-2	TGCGCCAGCAGCCAAGGGACAGGAAACTATGGCTACACCTTC	CASSQGTGNYGYTF
TRBV5-1	NA	TRBD1	TRBJ2-7	TGCGCCAGCAGCTTAGAAGGACAGGCGAATACCCTTTCCTACGAGCAGTACTTC	CASSLEGQANTLSYEQYF
TRBV5-3	NA	TRBD1	TRBJ1-5	TGTGCCAGAAGCCTCCAGGGGGCGAGTGGTCAGCCCCAGCATTTT	CARSLQGASGQPQHF
TRBV15	NA	TRBD1	TRBJ2-6	TGTGCCACCAGCAGGTCAGGGGGCTCTGGGGCCAACGTCCTGACTTTC	CATSRSGGSGANVLTF
TRBV19	NA	TRBD2	TRBJ2-3	TGTGCCAGTAGTCCCAGGACTAGCGACCTGGGAGATACGCAGTATTTT	CASSPRTSDLGDTQYF
TRBV3-1/TRBV3-2	NA	NA	TRBJ2-2	TGTGCCTCCAGTGCTGGGACTTTTCCCAACACCGGGGAGCTGTTTTTT	CASSAGTFPNTGELFF
TRBV10-1	NA	NA	TRBJ1-5	TGCGCCAGCTTAATGAGGGGAGGACAGCCCCAGCATTTT	CASLMRGGQPQHF
TRBV7-2	NA	NA	TRBJ1-1	TGTGCCAGCAGCCCAACTGTCGTAAGAGCTTTCTTT	CASSPTVVRAFF
TRBV11-2	NA	TRBD1	TRBJ2-4	TGTGCCAGCAGCGCGACAGGGGGCGCCGGAAACATTCAGTACTTC	CASSATGGAGNIQYF
TRBV5-8	NA	TRBD1	TRBJ1-2	TGTGCCAGCACCAGGACAGGGGCCCTAAACTATGGCTACACCTTC	CASTRTGALNYGYTF
TRBV3-1/TRBV3-2	NA	NA	TRBJ1-4	TGTGCCAGCAGCCAAGATGGAGGGGTTCGCCGGGGCAGGGAGTATGAAAAACTGTTTTTT	CASSQDGGVRRGREYEKLFF
TRBV30	NA	TRBD1	TRBJ1-2	TGTGCCTGGAGCCTTGCCGGGACAGGCTATGGCTACACCTTC	CAWSLAGTGYGYTF
TRBV12-3/TRBV12-4	NA	TRBD1	TRBJ1-2	TGTGCCAGCAGTGGACAGGGGGCGGATGGCTACACCTTC	CASSGQGADGYTF
TRBV12-3/TRBV12-4	NA	TRBD2	TRBJ2-7	TGTGCCAGCGGGGGGGAGGGCCACTACGAGCAGTACTTC	CASGGEGHYEQYF
TRBV14	NA	NA	TRBJ1-4	TGTGCCAGCAGCCAAGAGGTCCTAGAAAAACTGTTTTTT	CASSQEVLEKLFF
TRBV6-6	NA	TRBD1	TRBJ2-7	TGTGCCAGCTCAGAGGGTGGCAGGGGGCGCACGGAGTACTTC	CASSEGGRGRTEYF
TRBV4-3	NA	NA	TRBJ1-1	TGCGCCAGCAGCCAAGTTACAATGAGCGCCACTGAAGCTTTCTTT	CASSQVTMSATEAFF
TRBV7-2	NA	NA	TRBJ1-2	TGTGCCAGCAGCCTACAGGGTTTCGATGGCTACATCTTC	CASSLQGFDGYIF
TRBV7-2	many	NA	TRBJ1-5	TGTGCCAGCAGTCCAGGGTGGCGCAGCAATCAGCCCCAGCATTTT	CASSPGWRSNQPQHF
TRBV4-2	NA	NA	TRBJ1-4	TGTGCCAGCAGCCAAGACCGGGGGGAGGATGAAAAACTGTTTTTT	CASSQDRGEDEKLFF
TRBV30	NA	NA	TRBJ1-2	TGTGCCTGGAGTCTCGGTGGGGGCGTTGGCTACACCTTC	CAWSLGGGVGYTF
TRBV10-3	NA	NA	TRBJ2-5	TGTGCCATCAGTGTAGAACTACAAGAGACCCAGTACTTC	CAISVELQETQYF
TRBV27	NA	TRBD1	TRBJ1-2	TGTGCCAGCAGTCGGCTGGGGGACAGGATGGATGGCTACACCTTC	CASSRLGDRMDGYTF
TRBV3-1/TRBV3-2	NA	NA	TRBJ2-7	TGTGCCAGCAGCCAAGGTTCGTACGAGCAGTACTTC	CASSQGSYEQYF
TRBV9	once	NA	TRBJ1-2	TGTGCCAGCAGCGGCGCAGGAGGTCGAGACTATGGCTACACCTTC	CASSGAGGRDYGYTF
TRBV4-2	NA	NA	TRBJ2-5	TGTGCCAGCAGCCAAGCTATCGGGGGAGAGACCCAGTACTTC	CASSQAIGGETQYF
TRBV12-3/TRBV12-4	NA	NA	TRBJ1-5	TGTGCCAGCAGTTTGCGGGGTTTTCAGCCCCAGCATTTT	CASSLRGFQPQHF
TRBV5-4	NA	NA	TRBJ1-2	TGTGCCAGCAGCTTGGTCAGAACTAACTATGGCTACACCTTC	CASSLVRTNYGYTF